This T cell receptor (beta chain) was identified during a study of blood T cell repertoires in COVID-19. Study-level information: T cells, B-cell-depleted T cells, or PBMCs provided the cDNA or gDNA that served as material.

In the study's own analysis: Reference gene primer amplification gave estimated nucleated cell counts. Method: immunoSEQ multiplex PCR; TCRdb's copy keeps in-frame clones and lacks some. V and J calls and clone size come straight from that table; D and trimming were deduced from the DNA. The table lists 390,000 or so clones, about 83% of them singletons. CDR1 and CDR2 (germline): LGHDT, YNNKEL (reference sequence). The V end lost 0 bases, the J end lost 6 bases, and 11 bases lay between the germline ends. The length of the CDR3 is 14 residues. This clone came up once. The source of this sequence is a woman aged 45-65 years who had recovered from COVID-19. The sample comprised PBMCs or T cells enriched from blood (not recorded which). J is TRBJ1-1 and V is TRBV3-1 (or the pseudogene TRBV3-2); TRBD1 is a possible D gene (5 bases). CDR3 DNA: TGTGCCAGCAGCCAAGATACGACAGTAGCTGAAGCTTTCTTT. It encodes CASSQDTTVAEAFF.